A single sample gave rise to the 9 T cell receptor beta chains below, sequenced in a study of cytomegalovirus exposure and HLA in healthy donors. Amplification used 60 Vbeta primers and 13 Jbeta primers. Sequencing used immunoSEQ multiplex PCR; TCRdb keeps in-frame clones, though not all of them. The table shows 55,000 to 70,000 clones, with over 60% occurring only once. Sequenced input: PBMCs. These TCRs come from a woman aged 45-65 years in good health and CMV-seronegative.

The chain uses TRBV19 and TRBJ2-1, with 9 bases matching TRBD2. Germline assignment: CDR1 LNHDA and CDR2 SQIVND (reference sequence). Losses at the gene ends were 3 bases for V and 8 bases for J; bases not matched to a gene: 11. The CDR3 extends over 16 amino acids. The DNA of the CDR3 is TGTGCCAGTAGTATGCGGCGGCCTAGCGGGGCTCATGAGCAGTTCTTC. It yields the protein CASSMRRPSGAHEQFF.

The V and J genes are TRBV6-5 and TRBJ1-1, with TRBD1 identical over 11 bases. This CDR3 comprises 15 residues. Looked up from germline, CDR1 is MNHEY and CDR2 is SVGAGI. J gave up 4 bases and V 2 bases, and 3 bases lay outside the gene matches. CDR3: CASSYLGTGGTEAFF. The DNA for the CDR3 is TGTGCCAGCAGTTACCTTGGGACAGGGGGCACTGAAGCTTTCTTT.

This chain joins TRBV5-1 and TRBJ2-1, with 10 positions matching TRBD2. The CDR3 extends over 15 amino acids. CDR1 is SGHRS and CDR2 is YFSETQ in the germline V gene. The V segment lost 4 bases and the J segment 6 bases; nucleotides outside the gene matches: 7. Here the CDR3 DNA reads TGCGCCAGCAGCCCATCTAGCGGGAGCCCCAATGAGCAGTTCTTC. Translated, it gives CASSPSSGSPNEQFF.

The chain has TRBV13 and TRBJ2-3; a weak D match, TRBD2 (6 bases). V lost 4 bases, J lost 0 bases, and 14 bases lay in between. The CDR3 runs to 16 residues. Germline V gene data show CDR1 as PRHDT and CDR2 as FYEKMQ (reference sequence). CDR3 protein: CASSSSRRASTDTQYF. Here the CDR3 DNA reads TGTGCCAGCAGCTCGTCCCGGAGGGCTAGCACAGATACGCAGTATTTT. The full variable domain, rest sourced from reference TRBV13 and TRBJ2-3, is AAGVIQSPRHLIKEKRETATLKCYPIPRHDTVYWYQQGPGQDPQFLISFYEKMQSDKGSIPDRFSAQQFSDYHSELNMSSLELGDSALYFCASSSSRRASTDTQYFGPGTRLTVL.

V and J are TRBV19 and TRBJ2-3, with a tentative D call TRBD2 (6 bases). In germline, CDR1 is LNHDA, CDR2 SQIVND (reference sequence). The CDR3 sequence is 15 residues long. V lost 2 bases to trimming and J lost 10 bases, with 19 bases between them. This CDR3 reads CASSISPETRVSQYF. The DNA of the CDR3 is TGTGCCAGTAGTATATCGCCCGAGACTAGAGTTTCGCAGTATTTT.

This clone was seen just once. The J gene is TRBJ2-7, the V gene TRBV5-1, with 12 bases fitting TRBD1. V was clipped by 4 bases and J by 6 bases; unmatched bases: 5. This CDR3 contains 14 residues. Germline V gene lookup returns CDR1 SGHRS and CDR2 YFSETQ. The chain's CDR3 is CASSPGTGGSEQYF. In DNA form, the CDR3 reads TGCGCCAGCAGCCCCGGGACAGGGGGCAGCGAGCAGTACTTC.

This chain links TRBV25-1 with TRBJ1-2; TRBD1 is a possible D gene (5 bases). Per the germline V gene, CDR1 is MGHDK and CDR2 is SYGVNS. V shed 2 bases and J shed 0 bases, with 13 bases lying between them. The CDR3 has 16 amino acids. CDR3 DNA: TGTGCCAGCAGTGAAATAGGGGTCCGAACTAACTATGGCTACACCTTC. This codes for CASSEIGVRTNYGYTF.

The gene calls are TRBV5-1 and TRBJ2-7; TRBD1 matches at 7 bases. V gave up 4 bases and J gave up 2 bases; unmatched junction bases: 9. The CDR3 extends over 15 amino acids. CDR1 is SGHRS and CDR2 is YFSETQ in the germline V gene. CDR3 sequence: CASSPNRGMAYEQYF. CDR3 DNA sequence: TGCGCCAGCAGCCCCAACAGGGGAATGGCCTACGAGCAGTACTTC.

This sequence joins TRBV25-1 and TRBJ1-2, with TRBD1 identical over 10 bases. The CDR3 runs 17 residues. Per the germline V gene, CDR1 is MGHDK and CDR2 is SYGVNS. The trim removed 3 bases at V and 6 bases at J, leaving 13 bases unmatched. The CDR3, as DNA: TGTGCCAGCAGTGAGGGAGGACAGGGGGTCTATCGGCATGGCTACACCTTC. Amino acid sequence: CASSEGGQGVYRHGYTF.